A selection of T cell receptor beta chains follows, all from one sample in a study of blood T cells in healthy people across ages. MiXCR was run by TCRdb on the 5' RACE reads, yielding one entry per CDR3 protein. The table lists approximately 830,000 distinct CDR3 sequences, approximately 65% of them singletons. The sequencing input was blood. The receptors were sampled from a man between 25 and 39 years old in good health. Each CDR3 is given with its conserved first and last residue. Each record gives: CDR3 length, J gene, clone size, V gene, D gene, CDR3 DNA, CDR3 protein. A D gene is named only where the DNA matches it firmly. Clone sizes are given selectively: once, few, many, or a class where the clone is expanded.

>15|TRBJ1-2|few|TRBV4-3|TRBD1
TGCGCCAGCAGCCAAGGGACAGGGGGCTACTATGGCTACACCTTC
CASSQGTGGYYGYTF
>16|TRBJ1-4|.|TRBV25-1|.
TGTGCCAGCAGTGAATCATGGCGGGGGTCGTCTGAAAAACTGTTTTTT
CASSESWRGSSEKLFF
>14|TRBJ2-7|.|TRBV5-1|.
TGCGCCAGCAGCCTGGAAGCATACGGGAGCGAGCAGTACTTC
CASSLEAYGSEQYF
>15|TRBJ2-5|.|TRBV7-2|TRBD2
TGTGCCAGCAGCTTATGGACTAGCGGGGCGGGGGAGCAGTACTTC
CASSLWTSGAGEQYF
>14|TRBJ2-5|few|TRBV20-1|TRBD2
TGCAGTGCTGGGCATCGGCGGGGGGAAGAGACCCAGTACTTC
CSAGHRRGEETQYF
>16|TRBJ2-1|.|TRBV20-1|.
TGCAGTGCCCAACCCGGAGGGACTCCCGCCTACAATGAGCAGTTCTTC
CSAQPGGTPAYNEQFF
>16|TRBJ2-1|.|TRBV7-2|.
TGTGCCAGCAGTTACTCCACCGGGCAGGCCGAAAATGAGCAGTTCTTC
CASSYSTGQAENEQFF
>14|TRBJ2-7|.|TRBV6-6|.
TGTGCCAGCAGTATTCACAGGGCGGCTTACGAGCAGTACTTC
CASSIHRAAYEQYF
>15|TRBJ1-1|.|TRBV7-2|.
TGTGCCAGCATCAACCCCCAATACGGGTTCACTGAAGCTTTCTTT
CASINPQYGFTEAFF
>17|TRBJ2-7|few|TRBV4-2|TRBD2
TGTGCCAGCAGCCAAGAAGGGACTAGCGGGGGCCCCTACGAGCAGTACTTC
CASSQEGTSGGPYEQYF
>17|TRBJ2-1|.|TRBV21-1|.
TGTGCCAGCAGCTCCCTTGACCGGGAAAGCTCCTACAATGAGCAGTTCTTC
CASSSLDRESSYNEQFF